The rows below give T cell receptor beta chains drawn from one sample of a study of immune characterization of retroperitoneal liposarcoma. In TCRdb, the PCR reads were re-called with MiXCR into one record per CDR3 protein. The sample yields under 9,000 distinct CDR3 sequences, approximately 31% seen once. The sequencing sample was made of blood. Receptor source: a male donor with retroperitoneal liposarcoma. Each CDR3 is given with its conserved first and last residue. A D gene is named only where the DNA matches it firmly. For some rows the clone size is stated as once, few or many, or as a class when expanded; others skip it.

d_call	j_call	clone_size	v_call	cdr3_aa	cdr3_nt
.	TRBJ2-7	.	TRBV4-1	CASSQFAGLISSYEQYF	TGCGCCAGCAGCCAATTCGCCGGACTAATTAGCTCCTACGAGCAGTACTTC
TRBD1	TRBJ2-1	few	TRBV4-1	CASSHPDRVEQFF	TGCGCCAGCAGCCACCCGGACAGGGTAGAGCAGTTCTTC
.	TRBJ2-5	.	TRBV24-1	CATSDFGLGRQETQYF	TGTGCCACCAGTGATTTTGGGTTGGGCCGACAAGAGACCCAGTACTTC
.	TRBJ1-4	.	TRBV6-1	CASSRKDSSNEKLFF	TGTGCCAGCTCGAGAAAAGACAGCTCCAATGAAAAACTGTTTTTT
.	TRBJ1-1	few	TRBV6-5	CASSLEVNTEAFF	TGTGCCAGCAGTTTGGAAGTGAACACTGAAGCTTTCTTT
.	TRBJ2-1	.	TRBV6-6	CASSWDAQYNEQFF	TGTGCCAGCAGTTGGGACGCCCAATACAATGAGCAGTTCTTC
TRBD1	TRBJ2-1	.	TRBV6-1	CASRRGTGPSQFEQFF	TGTGCCAGCAGGAGGGGGACAGGGCCGTCTCAATTCGAGCAGTTCTTC
.	TRBJ2-1	few	TRBV7-2	CASSPPGLANEQFF	TGTGCCAGCAGCCCTCCCGGCCTGGCCAATGAGCAGTTCTTC
TRBD1	TRBJ2-1	many	TRBV6-1	CASSPDRAMYNEQFF	TGTGCCAGCAGTCCGGACAGGGCCATGTACAATGAGCAGTTCTTC
.	TRBJ1-1	many	TRBV30	CAWSRFGGQTEAFF	TGTGCCTGGAGCCGATTCGGGGGGCAGACTGAAGCTTTCTTT
TRBD2	TRBJ2-5	many	TRBV7-2	CASSDVAGGLQGETQYF	TGTGCCAGCAGCGACGTAGCGGGAGGGCTTCAAGGAGAGACCCAGTACTTC
.	TRBJ2-2	few	TRBV14	CASSQDPRGLNTGELFF	TGTGCCAGCAGCCAAGATCCCAGGGGCCTAAACACCGGGGAGCTGTTTTTT
TRBD2	TRBJ2-3	many	TRBV7-6	CASSLGAGGNTDTQYF	TGTGCCAGCAGCTTAGGTGCGGGGGGAAACACAGATACGCAGTATTTT
TRBD2	TRBJ2-3	many	TRBV4-1	CASSLRLATSTDTQYF	TGCGCCAGCAGCCTTAGACTAGCGACTAGCACAGATACGCAGTATTTT
TRBD2	TRBJ2-3	.	TRBV6-1	CASGGGPSTDTQYF	TGTGCCAGTGGGGGGGGACCTTCCACAGATACGCAGTATTTT
.	TRBJ2-1	few	TRBV5-6	CASSLNRAGEQFF	TGTGCCAGCAGCTTGAACAGGGCAGGTGAGCAGTTCTTC
TRBD2	TRBJ2-1	many	TRBV15	CATSSPLGLVAESSYNEQFF	TGTGCCACCAGCAGCCCACTGGGACTAGTGGCGGAGAGCTCCTACAATGAGCAGTTCTTC
.	TRBJ1-1	many	TRBV4-2	CASSQDERAREAFF	TGTGCCAGCAGCCAAGATGAGAGGGCTCGTGAAGCTTTCTTT
TRBD2	TRBJ2-1	.	TRBV14	CASSLLAGAYNEQFF	TGTGCCAGCAGCCTACTAGCGGGAGCATACAATGAGCAGTTCTTC
.	TRBJ2-5	few	TRBV11-2	CASRGEGALETQYF	TGTGCCAGCAGGGGGGAGGGGGCTCTGGAGACCCAGTACTTC
.	TRBJ2-7	few	TRBV6-6	CASSSPHEFNSYEQYF	TGTGCCAGCAGCTCTCCACATGAATTCAACTCCTACGAGCAGTACTTC
.	TRBJ1-2	many	TRBV12-3/TRBV12-4	CASSLLGGNYGYTF	TGTGCCAGCAGTTTACTAGGGGGAAACTATGGCTACACCTTC
.	TRBJ2-7	few	TRBV6-1	CASWSPEVHSYEQYF	TGTGCCAGCTGGTCCCCAGAGGTACACTCCTACGAGCAGTACTTC
TRBD2	TRBJ2-1	.	TRBV6-1	CASNPGLAGGNEQFF	TGTGCCAGCAATCCGGGACTAGCGGGAGGCAATGAGCAGTTCTTC
.	TRBJ2-3	.	TRBV7-6	CASSSRGDTQYF	TGTGCCAGCAGCTCAAGAGGGGATACGCAGTATTTT
.	TRBJ2-7	.	TRBV20-1	CSARDRGGSGNEQYF	TGCAGTGCTAGAGATAGGGGGGGGTCAGGGAATGAGCAGTACTTC
TRBD2	TRBJ2-1	medium-sized	TRBV12-3/TRBV12-4	CASSPGTSGTLSYNEQFF	TGTGCCAGCAGTCCCGGGACTAGCGGGACCCTCTCCTACAATGAGCAGTTCTTC
.	TRBJ1-4	large	TRBV6-1	CASSEWGSNEKLFF	TGTGCCAGCAGTGAGTGGGGATCGAATGAAAAACTGTTTTTT
.	TRBJ2-5	many	TRBV4-2	CASSQDLGQETQYF	TGTGCCAGCAGCCAAGATCTAGGTCAAGAGACCCAGTACTTC
.	TRBJ2-3	.	TRBV6-1	CASSETHTDTQYF	TGTGCCAGCAGTGAAACGCACACAGATACGCAGTATTTT
.	TRBJ1-5	once	TRBV12-3/TRBV12-4	CASSSGNGQPQHF	TGTGCCAGCAGCTCTGGAAACGGTCAGCCCCAGCATTTT
TRBD2	TRBJ2-1	.	TRBV6-1	CASSEVHGTNYNEQFF	TGTGCCAGCAGTGAGGTTCACGGGACTAACTACAATGAGCAGTTCTTC
TRBD1	TRBJ2-1	many	TRBV25-1	CASSEDRGQGRYNEQFF	TGTGCCAGCAGTGAAGACCGTGGACAGGGACGGTACAATGAGCAGTTCTTC
.	TRBJ1-1	few	TRBV7-2	CASSLSAANTEAFF	TGTGCCAGCAGCTTGTCGGCGGCGAACACTGAAGCTTTCTTT
TRBD1	TRBJ1-1	.	TRBV4-2	CASSQGQGRDTEAFF	TGTGCCAGCAGCCAGGGACAGGGGAGGGACACTGAAGCTTTCTTT
.	TRBJ2-7	once	TRBV7-9	CASSSKRSDSYNEQYF	TGTGCCAGCAGCTCCAAGCGGTCGGACTCCTACAATGAGCAGTACTTC
TRBD2	TRBJ2-2	many	TRBV6-1	CASSALIAGGVSPGELFF	TGTGCCAGCAGTGCGCTAATAGCGGGGGGGGTTTCCCCCGGGGAGCTGTTTTTT
TRBD1	TRBJ1-4	medium-sized	TRBV12-3/TRBV12-4	CASTNRGLKEKLFF	TGTGCCAGCACAAACAGGGGTTTGAAGGAAAAACTGTTTTTT
TRBD2	TRBJ2-5	once	TRBV7-6	CASSELAGRNEQYF	TGTGCCAGCAGCGAACTAGCGGGACGGAATGAGCAGTACTTC
.	TRBJ2-1	.	TRBV27	CASSFSGTAYEQFF	TGTGCCAGCAGTTTTTCGGGGACGGCCTACGAGCAGTTCTTC
TRBD2	TRBJ2-1	.	TRBV7-8	CASSLPRLAGANYEQFF	TGTGCCAGCAGCCTACCCCGACTAGCGGGAGCGAACTACGAGCAGTTCTTC
.	TRBJ1-2	.	TRBV20-1	CSAGQTRNYGYTF	TGCAGTGCTGGACAGACGCGGAACTATGGCTACACCTTC
TRBD2	TRBJ2-3	many	TRBV11-2	CASSMRGAGGSDTQYF	TGTGCCAGCAGCATGAGGGGGGCGGGGGGGTCAGATACGCAGTATTTT
TRBD2	TRBJ2-7	.	TRBV6-1	CASSEVGTSGRDGEQYF	TGTGCCAGCAGTGAAGTGGGGACTAGCGGGAGGGACGGCGAGCAGTACTTC
.	TRBJ2-3	.	TRBV4-3	CASSSQSTPSLRGTDTQYF	TGCGCCAGCAGCTCTCAATCGACTCCGAGCCTTCGGGGCACAGATACGCAGTATTTT
.	TRBJ2-1	.	TRBV10-1	CASSASDNNEQFF	TGCGCCAGCAGTGCCTCGGATAACAATGAGCAGTTCTTC
.	TRBJ2-5	few	TRBV4-3	CASSQRVQETQYF	TGCGCCAGCAGCCAAAGGGTTCAAGAGACCCAGTACTTC